The 25 T cell receptor beta chains reported below all come from one sample, sequenced in a study of preoperative IRX-2 immunotherapy in early breast cancer. Stated treatment: preoperative locoregional IRX-2 cytokine immunotherapy. Sequenced by immunoSEQ multiplex PCR; TCRdb stores in-frame clones only, minus some. This sample yields approximately 26,000 clones, of which approximately 84% are seen a single time; 2.2% belongs to the top ten. The starting material was lymph node tissue, obtained before IRX-2 immunotherapy. The receptors derive from a human donor with breast cancer.

The chain employs TRBV22-1 and TRBJ1-3. TRBV22-1 is a pseudogene segment. The CDR3 sequence is 13 residues long. The CDR3 sequence is CASSDFGGDTIYF. CDR3 bases: TGTGCCAGCAGCGATTTCGGGGGGGACACCATATATTTT.

The genes are TRBV12-5 and TRBJ1-2, with 10 bases lining up with TRBD1. Germline V CDR1 and CDR2: LGHNT, FRNRAP. The CDR3 is made up of 11 amino acids. CDR3: CASGTGAAYTF. In nucleotides, the CDR3 is TGTGCCTCAGGGACAGGGGCCGCGTACACCTTC.

In this sample, this clone turned up a few times. The V call is TRBV11-3, the J call TRBJ1-3; a weak D match, TRBD1 (5 bases). Germline CDR1 is SGHNT and CDR2 is YENEEA. V was cut by 1 base and J by 4 bases, with 8 bases left in between. There are 14 residues in the CDR3. The CDR3 spells CASSLGGDGNTIYF. In DNA form, the CDR3 reads TGTGCCAGCAGCTTAGGGGGGGACGGAAACACCATATATTTT.

This chain connects TRBV28 to TRBJ1-1; unclear D gene. V was clipped by 4 bases and J by 1 base, with 10 bases between them. Per germline, CDR1 MDHEN and CDR2 SYDVKM. The CDR3 has 14 residues. CDR3: CASSSAVENTEAFF. CDR3 DNA: TGTGCCAGCAGTTCCGCCGTAGAGAACACTGAAGCTTTCTTT.

The CDR3 loop is CASSGGANEKLFF. In DNA, the CDR3 is TGTGCCAGTTCGGGGGGGGCTAATGAAAAACTGTTTTTT. This chain connects TRBV28 to TRBJ1-4; D is perhaps TRBD1 (5 bases). Germline V gene sequence: CDR1 MDHEN, CDR2 SYDVKM. This CDR3 contains 13 residues. V dropped 9 bases and J dropped 3 bases, with 11 bases sitting between them.

The chain has TRBV28 and TRBJ2-2, with 9 bases that match TRBD1. The CDR3 has 14 residues. Trimming cost V 2 bases and J 8 bases; bases outside gene matches: 3. Germline CDR1 MDHEN, CDR2 SYDVKM. The CDR3 protein is CASSLGQGRGELFF. CDR3 coding DNA: TGTGCCAGCAGTTTAGGACAGGGGAGGGGGGAGCTGTTTTTT.

This clone is a singleton in its sample. The V call is TRBV7-6, the J call TRBJ1-1; a weak D match, TRBD1 (5 bases). Germline V gene lookup returns CDR1 SGHVS and CDR2 FNYEAQ. The CDR3 has 15 residues. V gave up 7 bases and J gave up 3 bases, with 18 bases separating them. CDR3 in amino acids: CASTPSGAGYTEAFF. Written as DNA, the CDR3 is TGTGCCAGCACACCCTCTGGGGCAGGATACACTGAAGCTTTCTTT.

The chain is built from TRBV6-8 and TRBJ1-2, with D possibly matching TRBD1 (5 bases). Germline CDR1 is MNHGY and CDR2 is SAAAGT. V lost 2 bases, J lost 5 bases, and 24 bases lay in between. The CDR3 has 18 residues. The CDR3 DNA reads as TGTGCCAGCAGTTACCCCGCGCAACGGATCGGGACTCGTTATGGCTACACCTTC. It is translated as CASSYPAQRIGTRYGYTF.

The chain combines TRBV7-6 with TRBJ2-3; D is uncertain. V lost 5 bases and J 0 bases, leaving 12 bases between the germline ends. The CDR3 runs 15 residues. Germline V lookup: CDR1 SGHVS, CDR2 FNYEAQ. The CDR3 nucleotides are TGTGCCAGCAGCCCAGACGGGTTTAGCACAGATACGCAGTATTTT. Translation gives CASSPDGFSTDTQYF.

V is TRBV10-2 and J is TRBJ1-2; the D is unclear. The CDR3 extends over 15 amino acids. The germline CDR1 and CDR2 sequences are WSHSY and SAAADI. V shed 3 bases and J shed 3 bases, with 14 bases lying between them. CDR3 sequence: CASSDGSLKDYGYTF. In DNA form, the CDR3 reads TGCGCCAGCAGTGACGGCAGTCTTAAGGACTATGGCTACACCTTC.

V and J are TRBV28 and TRBJ1-5; D is uncertain. The CDR3 is 16 residues long. CDR1 is MDHEN and CDR2 is SYDVKM in the germline V gene. CDR3 region: CAGSGSLHQSNQPQHF. CDR3 coding DNA: TGTGCTGGGAGTGGGTCTTTACATCAAAGCAATCAGCCCCAGCATTTT.

This clone was observed a few times. This chain uses TRBV11-3 with TRBJ1-2; possible D gene TRBD1, 5 bases. The CDR3 spans 15 residues. Germline values: CDR1 SGHNT, CDR2 YENEEA. Trimming removed 5 bases at V and 2 bases at J, with 15 bases between. CDR3 protein: CASSKDPGPNYGYTF. CDR3 coding DNA: TGTGCCAGCAGCAAAGACCCAGGGCCCAACTATGGCTACACCTTC.

V usage is TRBV7-4 and J usage is TRBJ1-1; D call uncertain. The CDR3 covers 14 residues. The germline V gene has CDR1 SGHVT and CDR2 SQSDAQ. V was clipped by 2 bases and J by 1 base, with 8 bases between them. The CDR3 sequence is CASSLQAGNTEAFF. CDR3 coding DNA: TGTGCCAGCAGCTTACAGGCTGGGAACACTGAAGCTTTCTTT. The whole variable domain, filled in from reference TRBV7-4 and TRBJ1-1, reads GAGVSQSPRYKVAKRGRDVALRCDSISGHVTLYWYRQTLGQGSEVLTYSQSDAQRDKSGRPSGRFSAERPERSVSTLKIQRTEQGDSAVYLCASSLQAGNTEAFFGQGTRLTVV.

The rearrangement uses TRBV30 and TRBJ2-4; weak D call: TRBD2 (7 bases). The CDR3 extends over 13 amino acids. Germline CDR1 GTSNPN, CDR2 SVGIG (reference sequence). V lost 8 bases, J lost 5 bases, and 16 bases lay in between. The chain's CDR3 is CAGSTGGENIQYF. The DNA of the CDR3 is TGTGCCGGATCGACGGGGGGCGAAAACATTCAGTACTTC.

The chain employs TRBV11-3 and TRBJ2-1, with D tentatively TRBD1 or TRBD2 (5 bases each). The CDR3 has 15 residues. Germline V CDR1 and CDR2: SGHNT, YENEEA. The V end lost 2 bases, the J end lost 1 base, and 9 bases lay between the germline ends. As DNA, the CDR3 is TGTGCCAGCAGCTTATACTGGGGGTCCTACAATGAGCAGTTCTTC. Its translation is CASSLYWGSYNEQFF.

The sample holds one count of this clone. The chain combines TRBV23-1 with TRBJ2-7, with D perhaps matching TRBD1 (6 bases). TRBV23-1 is an open reading frame, and its role is uncertain. Trimming removed 6 bases at V and 3 bases at J, with 12 bases between. The CDR3 runs to 13 residues. The CDR3 spells CASSQGGFYEQYF. The DNA of the CDR3 is TGCGCCAGCAGCCAAGGGGGTTTCTACGAGCAGTACTTC.

The rearrangement uses TRBV30 and TRBJ2-4; D is possibly TRBD2 (5 bases). Germline-derived CDR1 and CDR2 are GTSNPN and SVGIG (reference sequence). Trimming took off 0 bases at V and 0 bases at J, with 9 bases between the two ends. The CDR3 runs 15 residues. Here the CDR3 DNA reads TGTGCCTGGAGTGTTGGGAGTCTAGCCAAAAACATTCAGTACTTC. Translated: CAWSVGSLAKNIQYF.

The chain uses TRBV7-6 and TRBJ2-7; possibly TRBD1 for D (6 bases). Germline V lookup: CDR1 SGHVS, CDR2 FNYEAQ. The V end was cut by 3 bases, the J end by 1 base, with 16 bases between. This CDR3 region has 16 residues. The CDR3 DNA reads TGTGCCAGCAGCTTGAGGTCGGCAGGGGTGTCCTACGAGCAGTACTTC. Translated, it gives CASSLRSAGVSYEQYF.

The V call is TRBV6-8, the J call TRBJ1-4; D is possibly TRBD1 (5 bases). Germline assignment: CDR1 MNHGY and CDR2 SAAAGT. Trimming removed 5 bases from V and 0 bases from J, with 13 bases in between. The CDR3 runs to 16 residues. CDR3 coding DNA: TGTGCCAGCAGTAAATTTGGGGGTGCAACTAATGAAAAACTGTTTTTT. It translates to CASSKFGGATNEKLFF.

Turning to this clone: Since one of the bases is ambiguous or unread, X appears in place of its residue. V is TRBV6-1 and J is TRBJ1-2; TRBD1 aligns across 8 bases. CDR1 is MNHNS, CDR2 SASEGT, per germline. The V and J ends lost 1 base and 5 bases, in that order; junction bases with no gene match: 6. The CDR3 runs 15 residues. The CDR3 region is CASSEXWTGPYGYTF. The CDR3 DNA is TGTGCCAGCAGTGAAGRGTGGACAGGGCCTTATGGCTACACCTTC.

This chain joins TRBV6-8 and TRBJ2-7; the match to TRBD2 covers 10 bases. Germline V gene lookup returns CDR1 MNHGY and CDR2 SAAAGT. V gave up 5 bases and J gave up 9 bases; unmatched junction bases: 16. This CDR3 contains 16 residues. Here the CDR3 reads CASSKRLAGSLRGQYF. The CDR3 DNA is TGTGCCAGCAGTAAGAGACTAGCGGGCAGCCTACGAGGGCAGTACTTC.

In this sample, this clone turned up once. V is TRBV6-8 and J is TRBJ1-6; a weak D match, TRBD1 (5 bases). The CDR3 consists of 14 residues. CDR1 MNHGY and CDR2 SAAAGT come from the germline V gene. The ends were cut back, 5 bases at V and 7 bases at J, with 12 bases in the middle. The CDR3 nucleotides are TGTGCCAGCAGTCGGGACGCAAGAAATTCACCCCTCCACTTT. Translating it yields CASSRDARNSPLHF.

The V call is TRBV11-3, the J call TRBJ1-5; TRBD1 is a possible D gene (6 bases). The CDR3 extends over 15 amino acids. Germline-derived CDR1 and CDR2 are SGHNT and YENEEA. V lost 1 base, J lost 1 base, and 8 bases lay in between. The CDR3: CASSLGDTSNQPQHF. The CDR3 DNA is TGTGCCAGCAGCTTAGGGGACACCAGCAATCAGCCCCAGCATTTT.

The V and J genes are TRBV1 and TRBJ1-1; TRBD1, the table's D call, lacks a check against the DNA. TRBV1 is shown as a pseudogene. The CDR3 has 15 residues. CDR3: CASSQPDRRNTEAFF. CDR3 DNA: TGCGCCAGCAGCCAACCCGACAGGAGGAACACTGAAGCTTTCTTT.

This chain links TRBV11-3 with TRBJ2-5; 8 bases are shared with TRBD1. The CDR3 is 16 residues long. Germline CDR1 SGHNT, CDR2 YENEEA. J was trimmed by 2 bases and V by 5 bases; bases with no gene match: 10. The CDR3 is CASSESAGTGQETQYF. The CDR3 nucleotides read TGTGCCAGCAGCGAGAGCGCCGGGACAGGTCAAGAGACCCAGTACTTC.